This T cell receptor beta chain was recorded in a study of blood T cell repertoires in COVID-19. This clone was counted a few times. The CDR3 spans 14 residues. Germline CDR1 MRHNA, CDR2 SNTAGT. With 1 base removed from V and 6 bases from J, the gap between germline ends came to 10 bases. Per the original methods: Reference gene primer amplification gave estimated nucleated cell counts. Sequencing used immunoSEQ multiplex PCR; TCRdb keeps in-frame clones, though not all of them. The V and J calls and clone size come from that table; D and trimming were worked out from the DNA. The data hold 100,000 to 150,000 clones, with 88% observed a single time.

The sample was peripheral blood. This clonotype was sampled from a human donor in a cohort sampled during active COVID-19. The genes are TRBV6-4 and TRBJ2-1; maybe TRBD2 (5 bases). CDR3 coding DNA: TGTGCCAGCAGTGACTTGGGAGTAAGCAATGAGCAGTTCTTC. Its translation is CASSDLGVSNEQFF.